The TCR beta chain described here comes from a study of cytomegalovirus exposure and HLA in healthy donors. With 60 Vbeta and 13 Jbeta primers, the PCR was carried out. The method was immunoSEQ multiplex PCR; TCRdb's version includes in-frame clones alone and lacks a portion of them. The data hold 100,000 or so clones, with 80% to 85% observed a single time. As concerns this clone: Its cognate antigen is unknown.

Findings and limits, study-wide: 15,000 to 20,000 TCR beta sequences were associated with HLA alleles at 0.05 false discovery rate in a later analysis. Further analysis was carried out later, and it showed several of the most significant clusters appearing linked to common viral pathogens.

The CDR3 runs to 15 residues. V gave up 7 bases and J gave up 1 base, with 16 bases separating them. Germline lookup yields CDR1 MNHNS and CDR2 SASEGT. The chain links TRBV6-1 to TRBJ1-1, with D possibly being TRBD1 (6 bases). Sequenced: PBMCs. This clonotype was sampled from a young man in good health and CMV-seropositive. The CDR3 reads CASTRAGHQNTEAFF. CDR3 DNA sequence: TGTGCCAGCACCCGAGCGGGACACCAGAACACTGAAGCTTTCTTT.